This T cell receptor (beta chain) emerged from a study of tumor-infiltrating lymphocytes in primary liver carcinoma. Co-extracted RNA and DNA came from about 19-30 mg of unsorted bulk tissue. CDR3 length equals 15 residues. V lost 5 bases and J lost 4; bases outside the gene matches: 7. Germline V gene data show CDR1 as MNHNS and CDR2 as SASEGT. Priming with a constant-region primer yielded TCR beta cDNA from 500 ng total RNA. Three nested multiplex PCR rounds of slightly modified ARM-PCR generated TCR beta libraries. PCR rounds one and two used TRBV1-TRBV30 forward primers with a C-beta reverse primer for 9 to 10 cycles each. From the multiplex PCR reads, TCRdb called clonotypes with MiXCR, one entry per CDR3 protein. Of roughly 200,000 distinct CDR3 sequences in the sample, over 80% are singletons; the top ten hold approximately 18%.

The chain combines TRBV6-1 with TRBJ2-1; 8 nucleotides match TRBD2. The sequenced sample was tumor tissue from primary liver carcinoma. This receptor was taken from a man aged 35-49 years with primary liver carcinoma and hepatitis B virus infection. CDR3 nucleotides: TGTGCCAGCAGTAGAGATGCGGGAGGATACAATGAGCAGTTCTTC. It yields the protein CASSRDAGGYNEQFF.